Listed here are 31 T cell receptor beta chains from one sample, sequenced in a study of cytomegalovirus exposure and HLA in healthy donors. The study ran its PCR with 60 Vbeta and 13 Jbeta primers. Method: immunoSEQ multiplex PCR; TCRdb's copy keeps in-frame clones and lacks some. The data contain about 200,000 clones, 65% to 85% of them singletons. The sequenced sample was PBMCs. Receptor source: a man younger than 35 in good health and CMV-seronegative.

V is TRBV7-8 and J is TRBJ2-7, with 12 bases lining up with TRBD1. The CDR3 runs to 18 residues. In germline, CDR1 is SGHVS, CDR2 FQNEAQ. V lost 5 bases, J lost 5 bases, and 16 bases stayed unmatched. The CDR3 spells CASSQLPFGTGGQHEQYF. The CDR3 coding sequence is TGTGCCAGCAGCCAACTGCCTTTCGGGACAGGGGGCCAGCACGAGCAGTACTTC.

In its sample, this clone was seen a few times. DNA of the CDR3: TGCGCCAGCAGCGGGGGACTAGGGGTCCAAGAGACCCAGTACTTC. Protein product: CASSGGLGVQETQYF. The V gene is TRBV5-1, the J gene TRBJ2-5; 8 positions agree with TRBD2. The J segment lost 1 base and the V segment lost 4 bases, leaving 6 bases of the junction unmatched. The CDR3 is made up of 15 amino acids. Germline loops: CDR1 SGHRS, CDR2 YFSETQ. The full variable domain, in which reference TRBV5-1 and TRBJ2-5 provide the parts outside the CDR3, is KAGVTQTPRYLIKTRGQQVTLSCSPISGHRSVSWYQQTPGQGLQFLFEYFSETQRNKGNFPGRFSGRQFSNSRSEMNVSTLELGDSALYLCASSGGLGVQETQYFGPGTRLLVL.

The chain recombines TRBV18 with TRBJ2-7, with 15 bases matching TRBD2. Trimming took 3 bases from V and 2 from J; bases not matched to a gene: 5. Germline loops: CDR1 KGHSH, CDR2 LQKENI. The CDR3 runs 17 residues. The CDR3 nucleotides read TGTGCCAGCTCACCGGGACTAGCGGGAGGAACTACCTACGAGCAGTACTTC. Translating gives CASSPGLAGGTTYEQYF.

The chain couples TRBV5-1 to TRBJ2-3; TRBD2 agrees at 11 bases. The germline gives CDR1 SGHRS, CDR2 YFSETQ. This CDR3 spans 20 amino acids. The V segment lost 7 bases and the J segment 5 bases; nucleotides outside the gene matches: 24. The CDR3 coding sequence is TGCGCCAGCGGATCTCCGTTGACGTTATTAGCGGGAGGGACGGGAGATACGCAGTATTTT. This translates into CASGSPLTLLAGGTGDTQYF.

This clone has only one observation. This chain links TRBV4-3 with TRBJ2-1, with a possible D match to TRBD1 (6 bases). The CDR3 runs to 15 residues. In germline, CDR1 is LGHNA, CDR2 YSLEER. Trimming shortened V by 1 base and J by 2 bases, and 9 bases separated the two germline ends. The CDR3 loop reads CASSQVSGAYNEQFF. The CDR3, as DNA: TGCGCCAGCAGCCAAGTTTCAGGGGCCTACAATGAGCAGTTCTTC.

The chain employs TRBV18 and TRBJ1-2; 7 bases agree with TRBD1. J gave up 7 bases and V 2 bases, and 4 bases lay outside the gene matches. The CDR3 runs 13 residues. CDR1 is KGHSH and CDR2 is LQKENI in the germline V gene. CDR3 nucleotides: TGTGCCAGCTCACCAGAGCAGGGGGTTGGCTACACCTTC. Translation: CASSPEQGVGYTF. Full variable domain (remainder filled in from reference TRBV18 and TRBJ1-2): NAGVMQNPRHLVRRRGQEARLRCSPMKGHSHVYWYRQLPEEGLKFMVYLQKENIIDESGMPKERFSAEFPKEGPSILRIQQVVRGDSAAYFCASSPEQGVGYTFGSGTRLTVV.

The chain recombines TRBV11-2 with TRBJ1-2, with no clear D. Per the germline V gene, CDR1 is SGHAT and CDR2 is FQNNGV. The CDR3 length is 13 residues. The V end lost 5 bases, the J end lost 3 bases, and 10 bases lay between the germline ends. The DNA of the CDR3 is TGTGCCAGCAGCGTACAGCTCGACTATGGCTACACCTTC. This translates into CASSVQLDYGYTF. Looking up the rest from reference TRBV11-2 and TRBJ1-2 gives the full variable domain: EAGVAQSPRYKIIEKRQSVAFWCNPISGHATLYWYQQILGQGPKLLIQFQNNGVVDDSQLPKDRFSAERLKGVDSTLKIQPAKLEDSAVYLCASSVQLDYGYTFGSGTRLTVV.

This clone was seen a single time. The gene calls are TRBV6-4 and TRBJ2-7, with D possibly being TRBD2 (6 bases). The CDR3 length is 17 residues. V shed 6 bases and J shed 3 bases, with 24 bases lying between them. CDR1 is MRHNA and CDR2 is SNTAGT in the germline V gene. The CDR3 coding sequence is TGTGCCAGCAGAGGAGGGGACGGCCTCCTCGGGGTCTACGAGCAGTACTTC. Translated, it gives CASRGGDGLLGVYEQYF.

CDR3 sequence: CASSLKHLTGELFF. CDR3 in DNA: TGTGCCAGCAGCTTAAAACACCTGACCGGGGAGCTGTTTTTT. The V call is TRBV7-3, the J call TRBJ2-2; D call uncertain. Germline assignment: CDR1 SGHTA and CDR2 FQGTGA. This CDR3 region has 14 residues. The V end lost 1 base, the J end lost 5 bases, and 8 bases lay between the germline ends.

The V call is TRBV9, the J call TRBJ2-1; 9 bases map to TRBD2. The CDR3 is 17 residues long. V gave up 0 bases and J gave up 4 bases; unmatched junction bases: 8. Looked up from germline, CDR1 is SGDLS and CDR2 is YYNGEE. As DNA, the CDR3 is TGTGCCAGCAGCGTAGCGCCGAGACTAGCGGAGTACAATGAGCAGTTCTTC. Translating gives CASSVAPRLAEYNEQFF.

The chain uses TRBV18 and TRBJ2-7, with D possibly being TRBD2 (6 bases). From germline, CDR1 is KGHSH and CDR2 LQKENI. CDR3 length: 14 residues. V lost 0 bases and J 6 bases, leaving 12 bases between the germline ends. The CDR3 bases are TGTGCCAGCTCACCACCTGCGGGAAACGGCGAGCAGTACTTC. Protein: CASSPPAGNGEQYF.

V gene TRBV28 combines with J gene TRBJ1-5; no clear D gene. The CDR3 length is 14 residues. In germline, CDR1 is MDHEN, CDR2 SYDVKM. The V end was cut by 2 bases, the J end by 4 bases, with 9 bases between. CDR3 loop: CASSLEIHNQPQHF. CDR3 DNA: TGTGCCAGCAGTTTAGAGATTCATAATCAGCCCCAGCATTTT.

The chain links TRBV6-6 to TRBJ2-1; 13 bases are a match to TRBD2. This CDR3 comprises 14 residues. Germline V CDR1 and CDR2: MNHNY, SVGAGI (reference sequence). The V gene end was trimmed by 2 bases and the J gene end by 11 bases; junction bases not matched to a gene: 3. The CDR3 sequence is CASSYGLAGEKQFF. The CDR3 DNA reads TGTGCCAGCAGTTACGGACTAGCGGGGGAAAAGCAGTTCTTC.

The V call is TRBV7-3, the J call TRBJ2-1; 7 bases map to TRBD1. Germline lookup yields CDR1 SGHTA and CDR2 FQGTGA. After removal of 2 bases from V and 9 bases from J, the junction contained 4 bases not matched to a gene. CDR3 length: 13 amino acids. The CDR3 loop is CASSLSAGGEQFF. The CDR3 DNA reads TGTGCCAGCAGCTTATCTGCAGGGGGTGAGCAGTTCTTC.

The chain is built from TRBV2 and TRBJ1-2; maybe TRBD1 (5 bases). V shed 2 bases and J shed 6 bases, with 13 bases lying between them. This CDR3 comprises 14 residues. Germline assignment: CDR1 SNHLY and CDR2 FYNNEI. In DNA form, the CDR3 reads TGTGCCAGCAGTGAATCCAGGGCAGGGAATGGCTACACCTTC. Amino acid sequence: CASSESRAGNGYTF. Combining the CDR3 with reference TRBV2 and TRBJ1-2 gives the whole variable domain EPEVTQTPSHQVTQMGQEVILRCVPISNHLYFYWYRQILGQKVEFLVSFYNNEISEKSEIFDDQFSVERPDGSNFTLKIRSTKLEDSAMYFCASSESRAGNGYTFGSGTRLTVV.

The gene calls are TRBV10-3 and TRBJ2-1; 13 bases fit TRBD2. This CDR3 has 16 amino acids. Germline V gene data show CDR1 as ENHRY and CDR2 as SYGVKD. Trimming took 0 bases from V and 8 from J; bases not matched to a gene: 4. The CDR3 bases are TGTGCCATCAGTGAGTCCGGGACTAGCGGGGCCGATGAGCAGTTCTTC. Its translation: CAISESGTSGADEQFF.

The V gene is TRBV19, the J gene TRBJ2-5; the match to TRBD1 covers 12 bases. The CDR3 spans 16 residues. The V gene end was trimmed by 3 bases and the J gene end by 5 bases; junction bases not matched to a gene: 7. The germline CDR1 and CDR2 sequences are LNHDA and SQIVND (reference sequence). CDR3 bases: TGTGCCAGTAGTATGGGACAGGGGGCGTTCATCGAGACCCAGTACTTC. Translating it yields CASSMGQGAFIETQYF.

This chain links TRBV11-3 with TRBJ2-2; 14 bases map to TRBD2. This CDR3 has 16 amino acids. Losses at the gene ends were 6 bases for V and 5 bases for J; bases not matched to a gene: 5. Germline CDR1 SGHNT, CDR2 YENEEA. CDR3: CASSPTSGRGTGELFF. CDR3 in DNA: TGTGCCAGCAGTCCGACTAGCGGGAGGGGTACCGGGGAGCTGTTTTTT.

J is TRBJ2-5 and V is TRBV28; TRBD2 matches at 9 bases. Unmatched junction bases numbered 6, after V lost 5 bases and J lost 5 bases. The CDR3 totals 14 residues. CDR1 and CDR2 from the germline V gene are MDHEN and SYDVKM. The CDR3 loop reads CASSGREGRETQYF. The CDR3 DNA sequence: TGTGCCAGCAGTGGGCGGGAGGGCCGTGAGACCCAGTACTTC.

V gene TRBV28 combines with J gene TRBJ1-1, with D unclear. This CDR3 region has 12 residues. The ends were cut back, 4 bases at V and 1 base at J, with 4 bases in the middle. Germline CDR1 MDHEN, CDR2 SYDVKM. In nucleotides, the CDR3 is TGTGCCAGCAGTTATCGGAACACTGAAGCTTTCTTT. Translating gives CASSYRNTEAFF.

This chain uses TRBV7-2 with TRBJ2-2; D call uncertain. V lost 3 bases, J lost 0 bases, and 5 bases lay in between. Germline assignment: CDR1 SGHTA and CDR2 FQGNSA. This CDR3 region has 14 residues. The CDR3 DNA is TGTGCCAGCAGCTTCCAGGCGAACACCGGGGAGCTGTTTTTT. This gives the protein CASSFQANTGELFF.

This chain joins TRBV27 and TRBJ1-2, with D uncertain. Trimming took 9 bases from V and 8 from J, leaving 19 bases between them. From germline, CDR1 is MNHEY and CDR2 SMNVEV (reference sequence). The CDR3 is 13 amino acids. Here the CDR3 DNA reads TGTGCCAGTCAGGTGACGCCAGGTGGGGGCTACACCTTC. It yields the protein CASQVTPGGGYTF.

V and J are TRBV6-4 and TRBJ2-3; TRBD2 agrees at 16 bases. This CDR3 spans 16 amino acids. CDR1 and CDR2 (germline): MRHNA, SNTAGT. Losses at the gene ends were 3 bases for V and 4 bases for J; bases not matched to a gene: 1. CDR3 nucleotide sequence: TGTGCCAGCAGTGAGGGGACTAGCGGGGGGGCAGATACGCAGTATTTT. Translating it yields CASSEGTSGGADTQYF.

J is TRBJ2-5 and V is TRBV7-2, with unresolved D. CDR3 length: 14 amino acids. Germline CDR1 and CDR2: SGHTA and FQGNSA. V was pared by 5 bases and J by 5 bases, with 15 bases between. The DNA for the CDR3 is TGTGCCAGCAGCCCCCCCGGGTCTCGGGAGACCCAGTACTTC. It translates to CASSPPGSRETQYF.

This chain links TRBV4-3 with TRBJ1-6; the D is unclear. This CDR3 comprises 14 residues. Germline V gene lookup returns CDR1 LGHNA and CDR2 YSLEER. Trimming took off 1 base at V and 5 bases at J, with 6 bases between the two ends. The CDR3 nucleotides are TGCGCCAGCAGCCAAGCGCGGAATAATTCACCCCTCCACTTT. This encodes CASSQARNNSPLHF.

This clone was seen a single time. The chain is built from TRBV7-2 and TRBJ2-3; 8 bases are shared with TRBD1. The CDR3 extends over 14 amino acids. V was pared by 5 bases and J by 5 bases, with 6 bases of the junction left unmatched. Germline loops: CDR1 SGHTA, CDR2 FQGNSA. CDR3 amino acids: CASSRTGIKDTQYF. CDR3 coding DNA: TGTGCCAGCAGCAGGACAGGGATCAAAGATACGCAGTATTTT.

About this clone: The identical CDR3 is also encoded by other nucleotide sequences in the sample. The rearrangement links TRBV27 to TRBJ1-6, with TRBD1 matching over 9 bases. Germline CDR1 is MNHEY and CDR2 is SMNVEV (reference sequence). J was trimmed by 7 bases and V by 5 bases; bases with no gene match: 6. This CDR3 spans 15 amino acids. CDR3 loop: CASSPRTGANSPLHF. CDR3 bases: TGTGCCAGCAGTCCCCGGACAGGGGCGAATTCACCCCTCCACTTT.

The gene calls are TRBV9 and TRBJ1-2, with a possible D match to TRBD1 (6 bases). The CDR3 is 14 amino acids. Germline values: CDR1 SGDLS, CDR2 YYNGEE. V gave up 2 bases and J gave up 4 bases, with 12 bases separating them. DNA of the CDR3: TGTGCCAGCAGCGTCGAGAACAGGGCCTATGGCTACACCTTC. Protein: CASSVENRAYGYTF.

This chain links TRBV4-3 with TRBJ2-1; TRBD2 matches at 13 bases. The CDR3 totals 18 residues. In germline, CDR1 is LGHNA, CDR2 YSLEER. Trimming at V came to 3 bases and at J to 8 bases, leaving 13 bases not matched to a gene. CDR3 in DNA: TGCGCCAGCAGCCAGTTCGGGACTAGCGGGGCAGGACTGGATGAGCAGTTCTTC. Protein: CASSQFGTSGAGLDEQFF.

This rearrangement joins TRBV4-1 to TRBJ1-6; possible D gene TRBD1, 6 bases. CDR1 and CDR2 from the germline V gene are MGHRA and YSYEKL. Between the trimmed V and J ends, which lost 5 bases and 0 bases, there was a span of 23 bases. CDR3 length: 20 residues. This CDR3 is CASSARPAGVPTSYNSPLHF. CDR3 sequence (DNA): TGCGCCAGCAGCGCTCGCCCAGCAGGGGTTCCCACCTCCTATAATTCACCCCTCCACTTT.

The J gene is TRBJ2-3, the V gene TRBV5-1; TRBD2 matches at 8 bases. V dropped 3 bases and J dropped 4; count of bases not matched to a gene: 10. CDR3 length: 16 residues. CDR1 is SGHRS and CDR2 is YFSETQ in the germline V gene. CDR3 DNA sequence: TGCGCCAGCAGCTATTCCTCGGCGGGGGGATCAGATACGCAGTATTTT. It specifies CASSYSSAGGSDTQYF.